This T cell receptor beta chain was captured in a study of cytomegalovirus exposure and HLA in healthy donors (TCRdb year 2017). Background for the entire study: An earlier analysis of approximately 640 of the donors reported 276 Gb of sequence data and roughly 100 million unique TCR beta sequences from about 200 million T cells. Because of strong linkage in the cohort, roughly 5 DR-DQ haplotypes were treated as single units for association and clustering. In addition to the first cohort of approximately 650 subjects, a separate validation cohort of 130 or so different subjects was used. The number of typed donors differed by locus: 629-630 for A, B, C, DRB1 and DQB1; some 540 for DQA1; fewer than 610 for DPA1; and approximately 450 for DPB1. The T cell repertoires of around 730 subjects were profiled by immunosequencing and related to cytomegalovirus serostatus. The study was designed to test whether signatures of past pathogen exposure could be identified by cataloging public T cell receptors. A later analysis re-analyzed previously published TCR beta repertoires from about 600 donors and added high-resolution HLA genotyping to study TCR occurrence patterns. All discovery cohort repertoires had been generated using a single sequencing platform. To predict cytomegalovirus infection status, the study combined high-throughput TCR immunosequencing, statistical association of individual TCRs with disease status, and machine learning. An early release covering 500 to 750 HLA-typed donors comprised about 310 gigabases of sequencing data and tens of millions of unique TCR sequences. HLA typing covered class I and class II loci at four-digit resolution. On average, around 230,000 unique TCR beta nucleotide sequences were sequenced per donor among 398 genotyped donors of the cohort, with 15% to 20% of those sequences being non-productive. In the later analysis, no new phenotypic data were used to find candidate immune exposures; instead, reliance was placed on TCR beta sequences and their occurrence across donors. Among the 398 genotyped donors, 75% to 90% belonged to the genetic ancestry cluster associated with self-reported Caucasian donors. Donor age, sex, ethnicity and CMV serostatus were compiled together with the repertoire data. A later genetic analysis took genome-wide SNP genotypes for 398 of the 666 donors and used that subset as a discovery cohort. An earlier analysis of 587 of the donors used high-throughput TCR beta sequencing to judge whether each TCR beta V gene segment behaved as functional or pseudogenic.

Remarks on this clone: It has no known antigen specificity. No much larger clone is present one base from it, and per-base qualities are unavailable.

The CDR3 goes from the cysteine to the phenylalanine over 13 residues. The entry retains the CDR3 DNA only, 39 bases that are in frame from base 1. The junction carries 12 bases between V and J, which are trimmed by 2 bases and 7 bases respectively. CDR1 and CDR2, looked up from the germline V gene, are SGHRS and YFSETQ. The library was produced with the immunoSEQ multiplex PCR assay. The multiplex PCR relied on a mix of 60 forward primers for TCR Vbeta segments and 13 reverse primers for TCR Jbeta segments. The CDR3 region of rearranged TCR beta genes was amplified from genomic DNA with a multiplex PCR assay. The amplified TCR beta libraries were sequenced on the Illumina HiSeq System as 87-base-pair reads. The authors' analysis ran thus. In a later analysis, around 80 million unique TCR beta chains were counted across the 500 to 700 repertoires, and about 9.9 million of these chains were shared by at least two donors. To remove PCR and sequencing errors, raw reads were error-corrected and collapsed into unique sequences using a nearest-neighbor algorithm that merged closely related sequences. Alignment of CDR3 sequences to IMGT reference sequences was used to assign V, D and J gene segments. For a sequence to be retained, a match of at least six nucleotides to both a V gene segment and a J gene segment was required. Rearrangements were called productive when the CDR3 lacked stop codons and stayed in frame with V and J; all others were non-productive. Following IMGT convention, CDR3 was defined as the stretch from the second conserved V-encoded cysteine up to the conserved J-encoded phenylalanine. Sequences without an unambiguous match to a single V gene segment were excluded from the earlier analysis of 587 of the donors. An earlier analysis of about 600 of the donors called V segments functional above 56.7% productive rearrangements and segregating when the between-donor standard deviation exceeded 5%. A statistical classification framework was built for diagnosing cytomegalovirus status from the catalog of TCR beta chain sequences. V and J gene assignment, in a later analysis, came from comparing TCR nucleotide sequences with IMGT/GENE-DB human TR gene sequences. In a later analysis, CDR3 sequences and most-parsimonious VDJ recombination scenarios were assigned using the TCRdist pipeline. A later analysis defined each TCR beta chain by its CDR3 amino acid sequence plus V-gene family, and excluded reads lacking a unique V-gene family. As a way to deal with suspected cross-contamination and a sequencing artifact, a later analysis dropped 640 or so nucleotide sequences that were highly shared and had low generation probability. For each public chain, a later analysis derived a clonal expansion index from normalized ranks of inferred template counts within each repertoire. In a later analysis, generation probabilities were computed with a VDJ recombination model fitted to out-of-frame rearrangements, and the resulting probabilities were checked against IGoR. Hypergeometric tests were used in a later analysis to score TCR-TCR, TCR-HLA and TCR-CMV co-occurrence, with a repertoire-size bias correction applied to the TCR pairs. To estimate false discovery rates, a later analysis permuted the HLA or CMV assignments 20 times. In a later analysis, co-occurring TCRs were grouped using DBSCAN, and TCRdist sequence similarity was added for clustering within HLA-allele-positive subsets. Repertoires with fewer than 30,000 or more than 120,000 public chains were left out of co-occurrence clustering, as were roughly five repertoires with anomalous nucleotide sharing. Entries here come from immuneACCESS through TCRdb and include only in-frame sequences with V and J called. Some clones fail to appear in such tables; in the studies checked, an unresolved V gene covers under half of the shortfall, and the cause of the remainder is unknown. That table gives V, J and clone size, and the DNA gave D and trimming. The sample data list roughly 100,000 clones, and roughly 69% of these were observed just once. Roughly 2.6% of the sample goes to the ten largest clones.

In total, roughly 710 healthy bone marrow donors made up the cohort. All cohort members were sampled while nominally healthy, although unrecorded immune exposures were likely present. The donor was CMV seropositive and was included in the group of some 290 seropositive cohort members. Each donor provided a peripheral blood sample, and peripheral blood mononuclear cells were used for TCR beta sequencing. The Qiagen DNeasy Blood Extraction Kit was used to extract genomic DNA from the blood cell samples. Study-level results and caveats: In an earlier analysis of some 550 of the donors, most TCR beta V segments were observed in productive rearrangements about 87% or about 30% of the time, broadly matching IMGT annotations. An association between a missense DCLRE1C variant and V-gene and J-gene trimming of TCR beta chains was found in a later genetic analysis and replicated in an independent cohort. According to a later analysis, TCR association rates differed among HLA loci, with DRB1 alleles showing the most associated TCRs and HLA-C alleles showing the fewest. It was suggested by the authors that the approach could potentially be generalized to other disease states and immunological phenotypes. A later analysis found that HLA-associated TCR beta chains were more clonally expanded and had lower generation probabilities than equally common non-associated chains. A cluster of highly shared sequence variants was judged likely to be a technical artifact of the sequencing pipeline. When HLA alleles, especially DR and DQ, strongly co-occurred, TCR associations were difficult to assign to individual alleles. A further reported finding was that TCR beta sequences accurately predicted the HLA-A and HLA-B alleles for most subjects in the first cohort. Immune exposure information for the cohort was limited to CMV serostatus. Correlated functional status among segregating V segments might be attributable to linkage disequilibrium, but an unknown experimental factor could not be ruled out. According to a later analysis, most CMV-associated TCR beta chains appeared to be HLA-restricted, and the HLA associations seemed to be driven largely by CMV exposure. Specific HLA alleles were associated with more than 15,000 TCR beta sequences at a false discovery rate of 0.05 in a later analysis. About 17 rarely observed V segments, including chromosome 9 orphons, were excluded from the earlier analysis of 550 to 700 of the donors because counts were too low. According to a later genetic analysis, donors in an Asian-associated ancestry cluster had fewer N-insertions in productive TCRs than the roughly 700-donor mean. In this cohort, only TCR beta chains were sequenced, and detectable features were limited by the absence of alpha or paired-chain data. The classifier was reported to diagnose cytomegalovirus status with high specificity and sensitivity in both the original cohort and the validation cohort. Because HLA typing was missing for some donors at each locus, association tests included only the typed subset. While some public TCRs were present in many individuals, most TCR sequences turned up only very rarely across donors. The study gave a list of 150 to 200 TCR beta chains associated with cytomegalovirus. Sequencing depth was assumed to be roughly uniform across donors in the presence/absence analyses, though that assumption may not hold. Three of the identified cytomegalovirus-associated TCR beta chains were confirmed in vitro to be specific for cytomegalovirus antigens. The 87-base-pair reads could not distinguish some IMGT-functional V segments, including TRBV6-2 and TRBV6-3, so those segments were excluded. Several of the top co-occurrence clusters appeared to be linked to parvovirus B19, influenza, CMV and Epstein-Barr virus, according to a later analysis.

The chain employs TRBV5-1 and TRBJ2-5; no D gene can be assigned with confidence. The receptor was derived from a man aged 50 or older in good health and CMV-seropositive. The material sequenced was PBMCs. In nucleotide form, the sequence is TGCGCCAGCAGCTTAAACGGCCACAGGACCCAGTACTTC. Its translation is CASSLNGHRTQYF.